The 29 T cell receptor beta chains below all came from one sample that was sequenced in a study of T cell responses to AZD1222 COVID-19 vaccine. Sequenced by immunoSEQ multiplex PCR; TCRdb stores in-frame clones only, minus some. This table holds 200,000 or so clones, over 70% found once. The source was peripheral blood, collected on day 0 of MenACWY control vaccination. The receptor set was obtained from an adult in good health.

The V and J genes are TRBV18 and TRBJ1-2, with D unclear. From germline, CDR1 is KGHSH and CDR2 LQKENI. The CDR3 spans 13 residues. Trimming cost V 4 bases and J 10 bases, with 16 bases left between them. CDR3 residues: CASSLPRQAAYTF. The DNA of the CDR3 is TGTGCCAGCTCACTCCCAAGGCAGGCGGCCTACACCTTC.

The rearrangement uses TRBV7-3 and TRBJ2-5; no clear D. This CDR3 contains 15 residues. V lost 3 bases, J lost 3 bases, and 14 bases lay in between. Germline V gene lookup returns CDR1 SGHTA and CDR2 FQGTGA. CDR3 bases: TGTGCCAGCAGCTTCTTTCCGACCGACAAAGAGACCCAGTACTTC. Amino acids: CASSFFPTDKETQYF.

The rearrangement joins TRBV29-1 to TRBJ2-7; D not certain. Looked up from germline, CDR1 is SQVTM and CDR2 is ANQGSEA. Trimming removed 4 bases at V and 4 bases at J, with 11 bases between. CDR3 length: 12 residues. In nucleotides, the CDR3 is TGCAGCGTTGCATTCAACGTATACGAGCAGTACTTC. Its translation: CSVAFNVYEQYF.

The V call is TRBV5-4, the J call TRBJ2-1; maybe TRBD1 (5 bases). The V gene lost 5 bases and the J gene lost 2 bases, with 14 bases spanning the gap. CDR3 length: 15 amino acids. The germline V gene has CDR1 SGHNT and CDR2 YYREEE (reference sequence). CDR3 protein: CASSIDSRTYNEQFF. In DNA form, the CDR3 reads TGTGCCAGCAGTATCGACAGCCGAACCTACAATGAGCAGTTCTTC.

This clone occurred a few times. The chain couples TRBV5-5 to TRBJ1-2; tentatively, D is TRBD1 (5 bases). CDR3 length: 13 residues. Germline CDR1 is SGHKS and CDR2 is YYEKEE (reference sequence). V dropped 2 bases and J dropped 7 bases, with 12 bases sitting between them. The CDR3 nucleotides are TGTGCCAGCAGCTTCGAGACAGATCTTGGCTACACCTTC. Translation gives CASSFETDLGYTF. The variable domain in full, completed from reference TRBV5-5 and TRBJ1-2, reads DAGVTQSPTHLIKTRGQQVTLRCSPISGHKSVSWYQQVLGQGPQFIFQYYEKEERGRGNFPDRFSARQFPNYSSELNVNALLLGDSALYLCASSFETDLGYTFGSGTRLTVV.

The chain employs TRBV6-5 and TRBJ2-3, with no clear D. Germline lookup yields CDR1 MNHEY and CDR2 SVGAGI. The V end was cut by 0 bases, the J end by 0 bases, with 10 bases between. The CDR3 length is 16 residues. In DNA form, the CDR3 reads TGTGCCAGCAGTTACTCTAACTCCCCGAGCACAGATACGCAGTATTTT. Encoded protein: CASSYSNSPSTDTQYF.

As DNA, the CDR3 is TGCAGCATTTCCCCGCTAGCGGGGGGTCCCCAAGAGACCCAGTACTTC. This sequence encodes CSISPLAGGPQETQYF. V and J are TRBV29-1 and TRBJ2-5, with 11 bases matching TRBD2. The CDR3 totals 16 residues. Per germline, CDR1 SQVTM and CDR2 ANQGSEA. Trimming at V came to 8 bases and at J to 1 base, leaving 12 bases not matched to a gene.

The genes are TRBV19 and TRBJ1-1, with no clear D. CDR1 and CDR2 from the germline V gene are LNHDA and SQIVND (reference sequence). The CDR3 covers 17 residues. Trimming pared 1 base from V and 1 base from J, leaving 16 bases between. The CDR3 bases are TGTGCCAGTAGTATAGTAAGAACCCCGGCGGGGAACACTGAAGCTTTCTTT. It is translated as CASSIVRTPAGNTEAFF. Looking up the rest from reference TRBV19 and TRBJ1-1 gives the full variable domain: DGGITQSPKYLFRKEGQNVTLSCEQNLNHDAMYWYRQDPGQGLRLIYYSQIVNDFQKGDIAEGYSVSREKKESFPLTVTSAQKNPTAFYLCASSIVRTPAGNTEAFFGQGTRLTVV.

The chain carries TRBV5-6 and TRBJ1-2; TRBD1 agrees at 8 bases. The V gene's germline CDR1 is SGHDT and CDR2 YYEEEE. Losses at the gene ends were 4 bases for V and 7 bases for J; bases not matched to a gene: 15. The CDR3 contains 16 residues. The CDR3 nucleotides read TGTGCCAGCAGCGTATCCGGGACAGGAGGCGCTTTTGGCTACACCTTC. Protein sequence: CASSVSGTGGAFGYTF.

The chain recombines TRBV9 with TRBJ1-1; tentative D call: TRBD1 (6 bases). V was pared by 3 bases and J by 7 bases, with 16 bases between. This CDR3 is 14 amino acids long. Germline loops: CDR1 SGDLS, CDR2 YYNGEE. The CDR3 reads CASSEGGTGVEAFF. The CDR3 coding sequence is TGTGCCAGCAGCGAGGGGGGCACCGGCGTTGAAGCTTTCTTT.

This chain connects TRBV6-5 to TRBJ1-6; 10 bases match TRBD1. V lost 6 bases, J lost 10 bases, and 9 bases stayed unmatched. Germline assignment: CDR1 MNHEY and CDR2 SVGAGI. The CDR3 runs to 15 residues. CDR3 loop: CASRYTGTGASPLHF. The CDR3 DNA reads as TGTGCCAGCAGGTACACCGGGACAGGGGCCTCACCCCTCCACTTT.

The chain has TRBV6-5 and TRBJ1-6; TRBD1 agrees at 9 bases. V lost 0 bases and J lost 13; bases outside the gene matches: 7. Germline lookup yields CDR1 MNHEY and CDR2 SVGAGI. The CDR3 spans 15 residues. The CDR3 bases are TGTGCCAGCAGTTACTCCAGGACAGGGGACACCCCCCTCCACTTT. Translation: CASSYSRTGDTPLHF.

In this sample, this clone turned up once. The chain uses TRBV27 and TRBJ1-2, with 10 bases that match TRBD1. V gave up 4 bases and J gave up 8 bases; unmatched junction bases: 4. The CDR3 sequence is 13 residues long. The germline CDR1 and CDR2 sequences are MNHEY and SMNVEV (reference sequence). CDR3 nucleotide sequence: TGTGCCAGCAGTTCGACAGGGGGCCGGGGCTACACCTTC. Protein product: CASSSTGGRGYTF.

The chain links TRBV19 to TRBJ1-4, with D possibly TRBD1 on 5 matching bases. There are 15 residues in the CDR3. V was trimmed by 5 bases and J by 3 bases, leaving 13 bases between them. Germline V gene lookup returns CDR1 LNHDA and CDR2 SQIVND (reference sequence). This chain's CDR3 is CASSGDSGANEKLFF. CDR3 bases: TGTGCCAGTAGTGGCGACAGTGGGGCTAATGAAAAACTGTTTTTT.

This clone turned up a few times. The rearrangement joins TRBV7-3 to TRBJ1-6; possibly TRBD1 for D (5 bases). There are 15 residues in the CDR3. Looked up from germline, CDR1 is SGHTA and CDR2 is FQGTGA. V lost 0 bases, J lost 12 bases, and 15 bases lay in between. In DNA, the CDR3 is TGTGCCAGCAGCTTAACAGGGACGAGGCATCAACCCCTCCACTTT. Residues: CASSLTGTRHQPLHF.

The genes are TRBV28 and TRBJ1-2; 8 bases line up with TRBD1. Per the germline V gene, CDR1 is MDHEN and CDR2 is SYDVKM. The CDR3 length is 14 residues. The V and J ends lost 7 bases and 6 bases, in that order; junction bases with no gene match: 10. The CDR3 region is CASIHGQGGHGYTF. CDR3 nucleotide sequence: TGTGCCAGCATCCATGGACAGGGAGGTCATGGCTACACCTTC.

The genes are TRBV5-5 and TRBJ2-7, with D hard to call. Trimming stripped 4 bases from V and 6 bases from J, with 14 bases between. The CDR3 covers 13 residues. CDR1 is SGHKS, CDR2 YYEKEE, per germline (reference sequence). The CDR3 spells CASSLELGVEQYF. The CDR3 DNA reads TGTGCCAGCAGCCTGGAACTCGGAGTCGAGCAGTACTTC.

The CDR3 sequence is CASSQPGELFF. CDR3 nucleotides: TGTGCCAGCAGCCAACCCGGGGAGCTGTTTTTT. The V call is TRBV3-1 (or the pseudogene TRBV3-2), the J call TRBJ2-2; the D is unclear. V lost 2 bases, J lost 6 bases, and 1 base lay in between. Germline lookup yields CDR1 LGHDT and CDR2 YNNKEL (reference sequence). The CDR3 is 11 residues long.

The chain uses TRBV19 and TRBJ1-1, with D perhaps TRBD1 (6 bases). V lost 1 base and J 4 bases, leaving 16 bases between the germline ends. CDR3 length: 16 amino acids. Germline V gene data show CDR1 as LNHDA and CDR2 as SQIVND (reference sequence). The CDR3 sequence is CASSIAAGVGFTEAFF. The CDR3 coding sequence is TGTGCCAGTAGTATAGCGGCAGGGGTTGGTTTCACTGAAGCTTTCTTT.

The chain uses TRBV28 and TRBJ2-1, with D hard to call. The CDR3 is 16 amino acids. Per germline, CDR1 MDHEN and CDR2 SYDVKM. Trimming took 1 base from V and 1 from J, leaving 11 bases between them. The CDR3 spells CASSLYSAVSYNEQFF. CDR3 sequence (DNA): TGTGCCAGCAGTTTATATTCGGCTGTTTCCTACAATGAGCAGTTCTTC.

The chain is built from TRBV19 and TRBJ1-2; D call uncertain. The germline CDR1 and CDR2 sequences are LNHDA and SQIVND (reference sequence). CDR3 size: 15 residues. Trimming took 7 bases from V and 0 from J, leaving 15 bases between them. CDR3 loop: CASTRIGWSNYGYTF. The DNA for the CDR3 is TGTGCCAGTACCAGAATTGGCTGGTCTAACTATGGCTACACCTTC.

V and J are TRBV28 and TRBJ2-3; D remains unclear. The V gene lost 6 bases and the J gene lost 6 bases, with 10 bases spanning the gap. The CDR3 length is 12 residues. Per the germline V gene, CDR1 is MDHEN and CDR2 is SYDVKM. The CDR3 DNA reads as TGTGCCAGCAGCGACTCCGGGGATACGCAGTATTTT. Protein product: CASSDSGDTQYF.

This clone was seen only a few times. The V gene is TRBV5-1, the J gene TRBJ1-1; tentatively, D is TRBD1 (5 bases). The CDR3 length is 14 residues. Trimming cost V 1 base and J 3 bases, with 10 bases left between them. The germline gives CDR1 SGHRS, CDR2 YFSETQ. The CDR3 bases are TGCGCCAGCAGCTTGAGCAAAGGGGACACTGAAGCTTTCTTT. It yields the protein CASSLSKGDTEAFF.

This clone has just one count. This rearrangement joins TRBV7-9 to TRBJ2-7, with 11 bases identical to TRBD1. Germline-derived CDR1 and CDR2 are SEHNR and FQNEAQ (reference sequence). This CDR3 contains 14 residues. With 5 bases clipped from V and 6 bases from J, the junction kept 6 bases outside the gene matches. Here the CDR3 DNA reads TGTGCCAGCAGCCCTCGGACAGGGGGCGCCGAGCAGTACTTC. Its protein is CASSPRTGGAEQYF.

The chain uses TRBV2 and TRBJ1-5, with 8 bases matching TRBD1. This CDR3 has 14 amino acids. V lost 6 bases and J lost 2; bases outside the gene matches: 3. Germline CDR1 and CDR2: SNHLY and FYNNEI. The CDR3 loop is CASRQGQGNQPQHF. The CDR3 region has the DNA TGTGCCAGCAGGCAGGGACAGGGCAATCAGCCCCAGCATTTT.

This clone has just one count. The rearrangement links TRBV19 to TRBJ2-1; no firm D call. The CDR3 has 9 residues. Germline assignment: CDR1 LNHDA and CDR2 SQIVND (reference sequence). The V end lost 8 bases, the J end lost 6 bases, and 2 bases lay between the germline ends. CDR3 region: CASPNEQFF. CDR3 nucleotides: TGTGCCAGTCCCAATGAGCAGTTCTTC. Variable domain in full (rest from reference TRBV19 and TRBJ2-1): DGGITQSPKYLFRKEGQNVTLSCEQNLNHDAMYWYRQDPGQGLRLIYYSQIVNDFQKGDIAEGYSVSREKKESFPLTVTSAQKNPTAFYLCASPNEQFFGPGTRLTVL.

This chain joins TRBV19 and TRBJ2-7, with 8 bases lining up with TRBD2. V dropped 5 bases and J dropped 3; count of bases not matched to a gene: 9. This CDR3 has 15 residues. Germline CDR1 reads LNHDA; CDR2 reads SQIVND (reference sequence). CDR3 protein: CASSPRRGVGYEQYF. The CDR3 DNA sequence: TGTGCCAGTAGTCCCCGGCGGGGGGTGGGCTACGAGCAGTACTTC. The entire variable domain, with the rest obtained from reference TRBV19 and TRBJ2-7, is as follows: DGGITQSPKYLFRKEGQNVTLSCEQNLNHDAMYWYRQDPGQGLRLIYYSQIVNDFQKGDIAEGYSVSREKKESFPLTVTSAQKNPTAFYLCASSPRRGVGYEQYFGPGTRLTVT.

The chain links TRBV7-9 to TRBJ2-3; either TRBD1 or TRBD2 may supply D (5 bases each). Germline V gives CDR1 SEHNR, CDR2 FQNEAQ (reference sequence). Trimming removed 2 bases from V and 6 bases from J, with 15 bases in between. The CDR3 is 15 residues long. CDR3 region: CASSLKQAREDTQYF. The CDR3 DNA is TGTGCCAGCAGCTTAAAACAGGCCAGGGAGGATACGCAGTATTTT.

CDR3 in DNA: TGTGCCAGCGGGGGCGGGGTGGCATGGAATGAGCAGTTCTTC. Encoded protein: CASGGGVAWNEQFF. The chain links TRBV28 to TRBJ2-1, with D possibly called TRBD1 or TRBD2 (6 bases each). V was cut by 8 bases and J by 7 bases, with 18 bases left in between. Per the germline V gene, CDR1 is MDHEN and CDR2 is SYDVKM. This CDR3 is 14 amino acids long.